This entry is about one T cell receptor beta chain. Its antigen is currently unknown. Gene names follow the mouse nomenclature. From the germline J gene comes the end of the CDR3, since the read stops 1 residue before it. Trimming took off 0 bases at V and 0 bases at J, with 4 bases between the two ends. The length of the CDR3 is 14 residues. From germline, CDR1 is FNHDT and CDR2 SITEND (reference sequence). The data were produced by immunoSEQ multiplex PCR, yet TCRdb's version contains in-frame clones alone and is incomplete. This sample has around 50,000 clones, with about three quarters found just once. The data were obtained in a study of tissue T cells after allogeneic stem cell transplantation. General study points: Within patients, tissue anatomy strongly shaped TCR repertoire composition.

Sequencing was carried out using sorted cells pooled from one or two spleens. The chain recombines TRBV19 with TRBJ2-1; D unresolved. The sequence was collected from a pool of C57BL/6 mice in good health. The sequenced part of the CDR3 DNA is TGTGCCAGCAGTATAGTTAATAACTATGCTGAGCAGTTC. Encoded protein: CASSIVNNYAEQF. The full CDR3 sequence reads CASSIVNNYAEQFF.